This T cell receptor (beta chain) appears in the sequencing data of a study of blood T cell repertoires in COVID-19. Germline loops: CDR1 LNHDA, CDR2 SQIVND (reference sequence). V lost 1 base and J lost 4, with 5 bases in between. The CDR3 is made up of 13 amino acids. The table came from immunoSEQ multiplex PCR; TCRdb's copy has only in-frame clones and leaves some out. The sample lists roughly 220,000 clones; more than 80% were seen once. This clone was seen only once. This chain joins TRBV19 and TRBJ1-5, with D hard to call. The specimen was PBMCs or T cells enriched from blood (not recorded which). The receptor was derived from a woman between 18 and 30 years old in a cohort exposed to, infected with or recovered from COVID-19 (not recorded which). The DNA of the CDR3 is TGTGCCAGTAGTATAGGAGTAAATCAGCCCCAGCATTTT. Encoded protein: CASSIGVNQPQHF.